The next 32 T cell receptor beta chains were all read from a single sample in a study of Graves' ophthalmopathy and Graves' hyperthyroidism. Transcripts of RNA were the source for amplifying TCR beta CDR3 regions. Second-round multiplex PCR came after first-round RT-PCR with HTBI primers. From the multiplex PCR reads, TCRdb called clonotypes with MiXCR, one entry per CDR3 protein. The sample contains over a million distinct CDR3 sequences, about 36% of which appear only once. Sequencing input: peripheral blood or thyroid tissue (not recorded which). These receptors all stem from an adult man with Graves' hyperthyroidism.

This clonotype has a handful of counts. The chain links TRBV5-4 to TRBJ1-5; 7 positions match TRBD1. After removal of 3 bases from V and 4 bases from J, the junction contained 10 bases not matched to a gene. The germline CDR1 and CDR2 sequences are SGHNT and YYREEE (reference sequence). CDR3 size: 16 residues. For the CDR3, the DNA is TGTGCCAGCAGCTGGGGGACAGCTCCCCGGAATCAGCCCCAGCATTTT. Translated: CASSWGTAPRNQPQHF.

This clonotype was seen ten or more times. The chain combines TRBV7-8 with TRBJ1-6, with a weak D call TRBD1 (5 bases). V was cut by 3 bases and J by 11 bases, with 14 bases left in between. Germline CDR1 and CDR2: SGHVS and FQNEAQ. The CDR3 loop spans 14 amino acids. DNA for the CDR3: TGTGCCAGCAGCTTTCGACAGTCCCGGCCACCCCTCCACTTT. Its translation is CASSFRQSRPPLHF.

This clonotype was recorded many times. The chain employs TRBV7-2 and TRBJ2-7, with 12 bases that match TRBD2. The CDR3 sequence is 18 residues long. Germline V gene sequence: CDR1 SGHTA, CDR2 FQGNSA. With 1 base clipped from V and 2 bases from J, the junction kept 9 bases outside the gene matches. DNA of the CDR3: TGTGCCAGCAGCTTAGAAGGGTCGGCTAGCGGGAGGGCCTACGAGCAGTACTTC. Encoded protein: CASSLEGSASGRAYEQYF.

This clonotype was observed at least ten times. This chain uses TRBV20-1 with TRBJ1-2; no clear D. Trimming removed 0 bases from V and 5 bases from J, with 13 bases in between. Germline V lookup: CDR1 DFQATT, CDR2 SNEGSKA (reference sequence). The length of the CDR3 is 14 residues. The CDR3 here is CSARDGGSSYGYTF. Written as DNA, the CDR3 is TGCAGTGCTAGAGATGGTGGCAGCAGTTATGGCTACACCTTC.

The V gene is TRBV14, the J gene TRBJ2-7, with D perhaps assigned TRBD1 or TRBD2 (6 bases each). Germline values: CDR1 SGHDN, CDR2 FVKESK. V lost 1 base to trimming and J lost 4 bases, with 20 bases between them. The CDR3 length is 17 residues. CDR3 sequence: CASSQVLEQGLLYEQYF. CDR3 in DNA: TGTGCCAGCAGCCAAGTCCTGGAACAGGGACTTCTTTACGAGCAGTACTTC.

The table lists this clonotype with many counts. V usage is TRBV29-1 and J usage is TRBJ1-2, with D possibly matching TRBD1 (5 bases). The V gene's germline CDR1 is SQVTM and CDR2 ANQGSEA. Trimming took off 3 bases at V and 7 bases at J, with 15 bases between the two ends. This CDR3 is 13 amino acids long. CDR3 bases: TGCAGCGTTGATGCTGCTTTGGGACTTGGCTACACCTTC. Residues: CSVDAALGLGYTF. Full variable domain (rest looked up from reference TRBV29-1 and TRBJ1-2): SAVISQKPSRDICQRGTSLTIQCQVDSQVTMMFWYRQQPGQSLTLIATANQGSEATYESGFVIDKFPISRPNLTFSTLTVSNMSPEDSSIYLCSVDAALGLGYTFGSGTRLTVV.

The J gene is TRBJ1-1, the V gene TRBV2, with a tentative D call TRBD1 (5 bases). Germline V gene lookup returns CDR1 SNHLY and CDR2 FYNNEI. V gave up 7 bases and J gave up 5 bases, with 14 bases separating them. There are 13 residues in the CDR3. CDR3 sequence: CASIAGTRTEAFF. For the CDR3, the DNA is TGTGCCAGCATCGCAGGGACTAGGACTGAAGCTTTCTTT. The whole variable domain, remainder taken from reference TRBV2 and TRBJ1-1, is EPEVTQTPSHQVTQMGQEVILRCVPISNHLYFYWYRQILGQKVEFLVSFYNNEISEKSEIFDDQFSVERPDGSNFTLKIRSTKLEDSAMYFCASIAGTRTEAFFGQGTRLTVV.

Concerning this clonotype itself: A read error may be the cause here, since a much bigger clone is one base away. CDR3 coding DNA: TGTGCCGGCAGCTTAAGAATGCCGGGGGGGTACGAGCAGTACTTC. This encodes CAGSLRMPGGYEQYF. The rearrangement uses TRBV7-3 and TRBJ2-7; 8 bases are a match to TRBD2. Germline assignment: CDR1 SGHTA and CDR2 FQGTGA. This CDR3 spans 15 amino acids.

Remarks on this clonotype: Given the absence of the conserved phenylalanine or tryptophan at the CDR3 end, a read error is likely. The DNA is omitted, as the CDR3 cannot be located on it reliably, and the CDR3 follows TCRdb's listing. The chain carries TRBV2 and TRBJ1-4. The CDR3 spans 8 residues, counting both ends. Germline V gene lookup returns CDR1 SNHLY and CDR2 FYNNEI. CDR3 amino acids: CASSEALR.

The chain has TRBV6-5 and TRBJ1-2; TRBD1 aligns across 9 bases. V was pared by 6 bases and J by 8 bases, with 7 bases of the junction left unmatched. The CDR3 length is 13 residues. Germline lookup yields CDR1 MNHEY and CDR2 SVGAGI. CDR3 DNA: TGTGCCAGCAGACAAACAGGGGGCGGAGGCTACACCTTC. Protein sequence: CASRQTGGGGYTF.

A few counts support this clonotype. The CDR3 ends on some other residue instead of the conserved phenylalanine or tryptophan, so this is likely a read error. J is TRBJ2-7 and V is TRBV11-2; D unclear. V gave up 0 bases and J gave up 7 bases, with 13 bases separating them. The germline gives CDR1 SGHAT, CDR2 FQNNGV. The CDR3 loop spans 14 amino acids. CDR3 DNA: TGTGCCAGCAGCTTAGATCGCTCGTCGAGGGAGCAGTACCTC. It codes for CASSLDRSSREQYL.

The J gene is TRBJ2-2, the V gene TRBV9, with 9 bases lining up with TRBD2. Germline V lookup: CDR1 SGDLS, CDR2 YYNGEE. This CDR3 spans 17 amino acids. V gave up 3 bases and J gave up 2 bases; unmatched junction bases: 8. CDR3 residues: CASSGDPGLANTGELFF. The CDR3 DNA reads as TGTGCCAGCAGCGGAGATCCGGGACTAGCAAACACCGGGGAGCTGTTTTTT.

This clonotype has just a few counts. V usage is TRBV15 and J usage is TRBJ2-5; D is unresolved. This CDR3 region has 14 residues. Per germline, CDR1 LNHNV and CDR2 YYDKDF (reference sequence). Trimming cost V 1 base and J 0 bases, with 6 bases left between them. The CDR3 is CATSRGWDQETQYF. The CDR3 DNA reads TGTGCCACCAGCAGAGGTTGGGACCAAGAGACCCAGTACTTC.

This clonotype was observed a few times. The rearrangement links TRBV9 to TRBJ1-2; tentative D call: TRBD1 (6 bases). The ends were cut back, 5 bases at V and 8 bases at J, with 13 bases in the middle. The CDR3 is 12 residues long. CDR1 and CDR2 (germline): SGDLS, YYNGEE. The CDR3 protein is CASSTGPRGYTF. In nucleotides, the CDR3 is TGTGCCAGCAGTACAGGGCCGCGGGGCTACACCTTC.

The chain employs TRBV12-3 or TRBV12-4 and TRBJ2-7; D perhaps matches TRBD2 (5 bases). This CDR3 spans 14 amino acids. V lost 5 bases, J lost 7 bases, and 18 bases lay in between. The CDR3 sequence is CASSPQPGVGEQYF. The CDR3 nucleotides read TGTGCCAGCAGTCCCCAACCCGGGGTCGGGGAGCAGTACTTC.

On this clonotype itself: Since no conserved phenylalanine or tryptophan closes the CDR3, a read error is the likely cause. The DNA is omitted, as the CDR3 cannot be located on it reliably, and the CDR3 follows TCRdb's listing. The rearrangement uses TRBV6-6 and TRBJ1-4. The CDR3 totals 11 residues, both ends included. Looked up from germline, CDR1 is MNHNY and CDR2 is SVGAGI (reference sequence). The CDR3 reads CASRGALPGGQ.

As concerns this clonotype: One junction end does not reproduce the germline sequence, and a read error may be involved. CDR3 protein: CRAREGTGRVQETQYF. In DNA form, the CDR3 reads TGCAGAGCTAGAGAGGGGACAGGACGAGTACAAGAGACCCAGTACTTC. V gene TRBV20-1 combines with J gene TRBJ2-5, with 8 bases aligning to TRBD1. This CDR3 comprises 16 residues. Germline lookup yields CDR1 DFQATT and CDR2 SNEGSKA (reference sequence).

This rearrangement joins TRBV9 to TRBJ2-5; TRBD2 agrees at 9 bases. The CDR3 contains 16 residues. The V segment lost 9 bases and the J segment 1 base; nucleotides outside the gene matches: 13. Germline V gene lookup returns CDR1 SGDLS and CDR2 YYNGEE. The CDR3: CANRPRLAAIQETQYF. For the CDR3, the DNA is TGTGCCAACCGCCCAAGACTAGCGGCCATCCAAGAGACCCAGTACTTC.

The chain carries TRBV10-3 and TRBJ2-1, with 9 bases fitting TRBD1. Germline lookup yields CDR1 ENHRY and CDR2 SYGVKD. CDR3 length: 15 amino acids. Losses at the gene ends were 5 bases for V and 8 bases for J; bases not matched to a gene: 10. The CDR3 coding sequence is TGTGCCATCAGTAACCCGGGACAGGGTTTCGATGAGCAGTTCTTC. It codes for CAISNPGQGFDEQFF.

The chain couples TRBV20-1 to TRBJ2-2; 8 bases match TRBD2. The CDR3 runs to 12 residues. Looked up from germline, CDR1 is DFQATT and CDR2 is SNEGSKA (reference sequence). The V and J ends lost 5 bases and 7 bases, in that order; junction bases with no gene match: 3. As DNA, the CDR3 is TGCAGTGCTCGTAGCGGGATCGGGGAGCTGTTTTTT. Its translation: CSARSGIGELFF.

The sample holds a few counts of this clonotype. The CDR3 DNA reads as TGTGCCAGCAGTTTCCGACAGGGCAGGGGGTATGGCTACACCTTC. Its translation: CASSFRQGRGYGYTF. The gene calls are TRBV28 and TRBJ1-2, with TRBD1 matching 7 bases. The CDR3 extends over 15 amino acids. After removal of 3 bases from V and 5 bases from J, the junction contained 9 bases not matched to a gene. Germline V gene sequence: CDR1 MDHEN, CDR2 SYDVKM.

This clonotype was observed many times. This sequence joins TRBV5-5 and TRBJ1-2; 7 bases line up with TRBD1. Germline V gene data show CDR1 as SGHKS and CDR2 as YYEKEE (reference sequence). After removal of 4 bases from V and 5 bases from J, the junction contained 8 bases not matched to a gene. There are 14 residues in the CDR3. The CDR3 reads CASSRQGVGYGYTF. As DNA, the CDR3 is TGTGCCAGCAGCCGACAGGGAGTAGGTTATGGCTACACCTTC. Full variable domain (missing parts from reference TRBV5-5 and TRBJ1-2): DAGVTQSPTHLIKTRGQQVTLRCSPISGHKSVSWYQQVLGQGPQFIFQYYEKEERGRGNFPDRFSARQFPNYSSELNVNALLLGDSALYLCASSRQGVGYGYTFGSGTRLTVV.

The chain couples TRBV29-1 to TRBJ2-5; TRBD2 might be the D (5 bases). Germline-derived CDR1 and CDR2 are SQVTM and ANQGSEA. This CDR3 comprises 13 residues. The CDR3, as DNA: TGCAGTGAGGCGGGCATAAGGCAAGAGACCCAGTACTTC. Its translation: CSEAGIRQETQYF.

This clonotype was detected many times. The chain uses TRBV20-1 and TRBJ1-5; maybe TRBD1 (6 bases). This CDR3 comprises 12 residues. V was clipped by 3 bases and J by 4 bases, with 7 bases between them. CDR1 is DFQATT, CDR2 SNEGSKA, per germline (reference sequence). CDR3 DNA: TGCAGTGCTAGGGACAGAAATCAGCCCCAGCATTTT. Protein product: CSARDRNQPQHF.

Comment on this clonotype: This clone may be a read error of a much larger clone one base away. The chain links TRBV10-3 to TRBJ1-5; 7 positions match TRBD1. The CDR3 is 16 amino acids. Looked up from germline, CDR1 is ENHRY and CDR2 is SYGVKD. The CDR3 reads CASSPRRGNGNQPQHF. The DNA for the CDR3 is TGTGCCAGCAGTCCTCGCAGGGGGAACGGCAATCAGCCCCAGCATTTT.

The V call is TRBV4-3, the J call TRBJ1-1; TRBD1 aligns across 9 bases. The V gene's germline CDR1 is LGHNA and CDR2 YSLEER. Trimming removed 4 bases from V and 1 base from J; junction bases left unmatched: 7. This CDR3 has 16 residues. The CDR3 region has the DNA TGCGCCAGCAGCCCTGGGACAGGGTGGGGGAACACTGAAGCTTTCTTT. The encoded protein is CASSPGTGWGNTEAFF.

The rearrangement uses TRBV25-1 and TRBJ1-5; no clear D gene. The CDR3 is 11 amino acids. Germline lookup yields CDR1 MGHDK and CDR2 SYGVNS. V lost 11 bases and J 0 bases, leaving 5 bases between the germline ends. The CDR3 nucleotides read TGTGCCGGGAGTAGCAATCAGCCCCAGCATTTT. As protein: CAGSSNQPQHF.

This clonotype was seen ten or more times. The J gene is TRBJ1-1, the V gene TRBV7-9, with D possibly being TRBD1 (6 bases). The V gene lost 5 bases and the J gene lost 1 base, with 14 bases spanning the gap. Per germline, CDR1 SEHNR and CDR2 FQNEAQ (reference sequence). The CDR3 has 15 amino acids. For the CDR3, the DNA is TGTGCCAGCAGCCCGCCGACAGGAGCGAACACTGAAGCTTTCTTT. Encoded protein: CASSPPTGANTEAFF. The entire variable domain, with the rest obtained from reference TRBV7-9 and TRBJ1-1, is as follows: DTGVSQNPRHKITKRGQNVTFRCDPISEHNRLYWYRQTLGQGPEFLTYFQNEAQLEKSRLLSDRFSAERPKGSFSTLEIQRTEQGDSAMYLCASSPPTGANTEAFFGQGTRLTVV.

This clonotype was recorded a few times. The J gene is TRBJ1-5, the V gene TRBV7-2; D remains unclear. V gave up 3 bases and J gave up 5 bases, with 11 bases separating them. From germline, CDR1 is SGHTA and CDR2 FQGNSA. The CDR3 is 14 residues long. The CDR3: CASSLEHSDQPQHF. CDR3 nucleotide sequence: TGTGCCAGCAGCTTGGAGCACTCTGATCAGCCCCAGCATTTT.

This clonotype appeared many times. The genes are TRBV12-3 or TRBV12-4 and TRBJ2-5; D is unclear. V was pared by 3 bases and J by 0 bases, with 8 bases between. This CDR3 is built from 14 residues. In DNA, the CDR3 is TGTGCCAGCAGTTTCCCGCAAGACCAAGAGACCCAGTACTTC. This sequence encodes CASSFPQDQETQYF.

The V gene is TRBV10-3, the J gene TRBJ2-7; either TRBD1 or TRBD2 may fit D (6 bases each). With 4 bases removed from V and 4 bases from J, the gap between germline ends came to 17 bases. The V gene's germline CDR1 is ENHRY and CDR2 SYGVKD. This CDR3 spans 15 amino acids. DNA for the CDR3: TGTGCCATCAGTGTAGTAGGGGGGACTGCATACGAGCAGTACTTC. It is translated as CAISVVGGTAYEQYF.

Many counts were recorded for this clonotype. The chain joins TRBV5-1 to TRBJ2-1, with 8 bases identical to TRBD1. Trimming cost V 4 bases and J 4 bases; bases outside gene matches: 7. Germline V gene sequence: CDR1 SGHRS, CDR2 YFSETQ. The CDR3 has 15 residues. This CDR3 reads CASSAGQGAYNEQFF. DNA for the CDR3: TGCGCCAGCAGCGCCGGACAGGGTGCATACAATGAGCAGTTCTTC.